The entry below gives a single T cell receptor beta chain sequence along with its context. Its specificity is unknown. CDR1 SGHDT and CDR2 YYEEEE come from the germline V gene. V shed 5 bases and J shed 9 bases, with 30 bases lying between them. The CDR3 sequence is 17 residues long. The data originate from a study of T-cell reconstitution after alpha-beta-depleted transplantation in children. Using unique molecular identifiers, the investigators prepared the TCRbeta library. A single record per CDR3 protein comes from TCRdb applying MiXCR to the PCR reads. The sample includes around 700,000 distinct CDR3 sequences, around 12% seen only once; the top ten take about 0.79%. Findings of the study overall: In patients about two months after transplant, alpha-beta T cells reportedly arose from several hundred expanded graft clones.

This clonotype originated in a girl aged 2 to 10 with congenital amegakaryocytic thrombocytopenia, due to receive a stem cell transplant. The V and J genes are TRBV5-6 and TRBJ2-7; maybe TRBD2 (6 bases). The starting material was PBMCs, obtained before TCRalphabeta/CD19-depleted stem cell transplant. DNA for the CDR3: TGTGCCAGCAGTCCACGGCCGGAGGGCAGATTCTTTGTGCGGCAGTACTTC. Its translation is CASSPRPEGRFFVRQYF.